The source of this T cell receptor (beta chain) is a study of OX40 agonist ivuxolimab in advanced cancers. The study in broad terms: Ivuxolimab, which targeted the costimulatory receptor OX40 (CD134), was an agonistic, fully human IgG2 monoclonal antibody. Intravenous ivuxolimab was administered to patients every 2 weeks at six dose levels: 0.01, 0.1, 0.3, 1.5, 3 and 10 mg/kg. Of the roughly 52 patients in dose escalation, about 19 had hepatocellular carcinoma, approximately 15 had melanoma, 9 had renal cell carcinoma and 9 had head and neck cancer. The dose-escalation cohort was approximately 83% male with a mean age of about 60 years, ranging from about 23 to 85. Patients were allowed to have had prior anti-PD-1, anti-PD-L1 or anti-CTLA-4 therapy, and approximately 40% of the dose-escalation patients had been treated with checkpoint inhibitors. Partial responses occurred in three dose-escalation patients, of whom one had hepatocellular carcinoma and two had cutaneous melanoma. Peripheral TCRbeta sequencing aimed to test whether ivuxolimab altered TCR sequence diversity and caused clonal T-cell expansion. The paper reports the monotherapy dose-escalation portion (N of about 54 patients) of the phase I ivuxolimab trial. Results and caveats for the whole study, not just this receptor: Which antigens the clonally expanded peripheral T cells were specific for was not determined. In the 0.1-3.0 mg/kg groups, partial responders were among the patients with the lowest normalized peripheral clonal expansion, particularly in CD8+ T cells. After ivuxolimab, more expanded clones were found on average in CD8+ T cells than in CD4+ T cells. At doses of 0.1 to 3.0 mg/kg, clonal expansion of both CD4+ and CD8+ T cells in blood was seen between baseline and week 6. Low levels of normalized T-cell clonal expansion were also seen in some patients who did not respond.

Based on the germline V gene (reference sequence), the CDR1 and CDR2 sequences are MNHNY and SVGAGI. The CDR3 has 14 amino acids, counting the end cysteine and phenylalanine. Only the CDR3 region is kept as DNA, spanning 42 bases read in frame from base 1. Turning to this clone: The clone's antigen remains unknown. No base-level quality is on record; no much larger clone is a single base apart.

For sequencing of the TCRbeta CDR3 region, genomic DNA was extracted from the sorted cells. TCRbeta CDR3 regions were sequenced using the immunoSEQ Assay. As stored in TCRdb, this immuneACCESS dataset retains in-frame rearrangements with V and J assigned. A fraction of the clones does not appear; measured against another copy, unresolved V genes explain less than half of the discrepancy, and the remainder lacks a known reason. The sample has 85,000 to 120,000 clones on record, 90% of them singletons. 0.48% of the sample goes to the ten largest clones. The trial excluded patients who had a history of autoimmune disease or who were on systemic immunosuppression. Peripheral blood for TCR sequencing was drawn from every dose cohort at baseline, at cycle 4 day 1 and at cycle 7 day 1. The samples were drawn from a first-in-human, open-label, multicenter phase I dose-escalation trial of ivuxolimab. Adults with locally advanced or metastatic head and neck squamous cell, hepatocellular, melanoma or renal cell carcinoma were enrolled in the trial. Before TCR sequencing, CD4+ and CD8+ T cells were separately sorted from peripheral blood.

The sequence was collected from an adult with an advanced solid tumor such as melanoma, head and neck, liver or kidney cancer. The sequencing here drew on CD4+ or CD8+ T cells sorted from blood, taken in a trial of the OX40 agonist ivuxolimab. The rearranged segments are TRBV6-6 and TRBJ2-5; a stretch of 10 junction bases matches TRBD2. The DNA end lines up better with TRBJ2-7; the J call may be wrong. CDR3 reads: CASTRTSGTYEQYF. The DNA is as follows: TGTGCCAGCACCCGGACTAGCGGCACCTACGAGCAGTACTTC.